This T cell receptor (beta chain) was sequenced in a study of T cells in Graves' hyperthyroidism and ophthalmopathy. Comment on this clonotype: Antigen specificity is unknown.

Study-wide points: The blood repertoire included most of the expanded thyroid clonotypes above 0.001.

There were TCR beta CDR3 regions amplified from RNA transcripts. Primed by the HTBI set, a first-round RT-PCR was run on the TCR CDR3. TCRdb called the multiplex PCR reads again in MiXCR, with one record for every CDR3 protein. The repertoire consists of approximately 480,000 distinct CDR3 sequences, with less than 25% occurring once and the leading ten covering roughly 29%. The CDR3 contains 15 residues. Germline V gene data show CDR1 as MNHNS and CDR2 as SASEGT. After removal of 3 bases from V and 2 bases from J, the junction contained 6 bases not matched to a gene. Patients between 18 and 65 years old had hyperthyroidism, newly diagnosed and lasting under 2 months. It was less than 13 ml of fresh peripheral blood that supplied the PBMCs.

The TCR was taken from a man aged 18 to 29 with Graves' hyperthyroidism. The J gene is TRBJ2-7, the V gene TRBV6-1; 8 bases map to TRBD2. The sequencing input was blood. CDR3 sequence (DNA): TGTGCCAGCAGTGAGTTGGACGGGAGGGCCTACGAGCAGTACTTC. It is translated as CASSELDGRAYEQYF.